The rows below give T cell receptor beta chains drawn from one sample of a study of T cell repertoires in cytomegalovirus infection. TCRdb independently ran MiXCR on the reads; one entry per CDR3 protein. The sample yields more than 350,000 distinct CDR3 sequences, approximately 33% seen once. The sequenced material came from PBMCs. The receptor source for this set is a human donor in good health (CMV status not recorded). Some clones in this sample may be carry-over from other donors' samples. Each CDR3 is given with its conserved first and last residue. Each record gives: V gene, D gene, clone size, J gene, CDR3 DNA, CDR3 protein. The D gene is left open where the match is weak. Part of the rows lack a size; the others show once, few, many or a class for expanded clones.

>TRBV28|TRBD1|many|TRBJ2-7
TGTGCCAGCAGTTTATCGCTGGCAGGGGGAAACTCCTACGAGCAGTACTTC
CASSLSLAGGNSYEQYF
>TRBV6-5|-|many|TRBJ1-1
TGTGCCAGCAGTTACCGGACACGAACCCGGGACACTGAAGCTTTCTTT
CASSYRTRTRDTEAFF
>TRBV7-8|TRBD2|many|TRBJ2-1
TGTGCCAGCAGCCCTACTAGCGGGGGGGCCGATGAGCAGTTCTTC
CASSPTSGGADEQFF
>TRBV5-4|-|few|TRBJ1-2
TGTGCCAGCAGCAGAAATTCAGAGTATGGCTACACCTTC
CASSRNSEYGYTF
>TRBV7-2|-|many|TRBJ1-3
TGTGCCAGCAGCGAGACGGGAAACACCATATATTTT
CASSETGNTIYF
>TRBV10-3|TRBD1|-|TRBJ2-3
TGTGCCATCAGCCCGACAGGGACAGATACGCAGTATTTT
CAISPTGTDTQYF
>TRBV4-2|TRBD2|-|TRBJ2-7
TGTGCCAGCAGTCTTACTCGCGGGGGACACGAGCAGTACTTC
CASSLTRGGHEQYF
>TRBV28|TRBD1|-|TRBJ1-1
TGTGCCAGCAGTCCACTGGCAGGGGGCATGGTGGCTTTCTTT
CASSPLAGGMVAFF
>TRBV11-1|-|few|TRBJ1-1
TGTGCCAGCAGCTCTAAAGCAGGGAGGGACTACCCGAACACTGAAGCTTTCTTT
CASSSKAGRDYPNTEAFF
>TRBV15|-|-|TRBJ1-5
TGTGCCACCACCCAGAGGGGGACCCTACAGCCCCAGCATTTT
CATTQRGTLQPQHF
>TRBV7-2|TRBD2|many|TRBJ2-7
TGTGCCAGCAGCGCGTCTAGCGGGGGGGGCGAGCAGTACTTC
CASSASSGGGEQYF
>TRBV7-7|-|-|TRBJ2-5
TGTGCTAGCAGCTTTTACGGGGAAAAGGAGACCCAGTACTTC
CASSFYGEKETQYF
>TRBV28|-|-|TRBJ1-1
TGTGCCACCCAAGTTGGTTCCACTGAAGCTTTCTTT
CATQVGSTEAFF
>TRBV6-2/TRBV6-3|TRBD1|-|TRBJ2-2
TGTGCCAGCAGTTACTCGGGACAGGGGATTACCGGGGAGCTGTTTTTT
CASSYSGQGITGELFF
>TRBV29-1|TRBD2|-|TRBJ2-3
TGCAGCGTTGAGAAACTAGCGGTTGCAGATACGCAGTATTTT
CSVEKLAVADTQYF
>TRBV20-1|TRBD2|-|TRBJ2-5
TGCAGTCAGGTCGAGGGGACTAGCGGGGGGCAAGAGACCCAGTACTTC
CSQVEGTSGGQETQYF
>TRBV4-2|TRBD1|-|TRBJ1-2
TGTGCCAGCAGCCAGGCCGGGACAGGTGGTGGCTATGGCTACACCTTC
CASSQAGTGGGYGYTF
>TRBV5-1|TRBD1|few|TRBJ2-7
TGCGCCAGCAGCCTGGGACAGGGGGTCTACGAGCAGTACTTC
CASSLGQGVYEQYF
>TRBV12-3/TRBV12-4|TRBD1|-|TRBJ1-4
TGTGCCAGCAGCCGCGTCCGGGACAGGGGGTTGACCCCACCATCCCAAACTAATGAAAAACTGTTTTTT
CASSRVRDRGLTPPSQTNEKLFF
>TRBV19|TRBD2|-|TRBJ2-7
TGTGCCAGCCAACTAGCGGGGGGGAAGCAGTACTTC
CASQLAGGKQYF
>TRBV7-2|TRBD1|-|TRBJ1-4
TGTGCCAGCAGCGCCACAGGGGGCGCAGCTAATGAAAAACTGTTTTTT
CASSATGGAANEKLFF
>TRBV4-3|-|few|TRBJ1-2
TGCGCCAGCAGCCAAGATCTTCGGGGACCCGTGGGTGGCTACACCTTC
CASSQDLRGPVGGYTF
>TRBV5-6|TRBD2|-|TRBJ2-3
TGTGCCAGCAGCCTGAGGACTAGCGGGGAACCTTATACGCAGTATTTT
CASSLRTSGEPYTQYF
>TRBV7-6|TRBD2|-|TRBJ2-1
TGTGCCAGCAGCTTAGTAGCGGGGGGCCCGGATGAGCAGTTCTTC
CASSLVAGGPDEQFF
>TRBV6-2/TRBV6-3|TRBD1|many|TRBJ2-1
TGTGCCAGCAGTTCCATTGGGACAGGACGGATCTACAATGAGCAGTTCTTC
CASSSIGTGRIYNEQFF
>TRBV7-9|-|many|TRBJ2-1
TGTGCCAGCAGCTTAGACGGTCAGGGAAGGGATGAGCAGTTCTTC
CASSLDGQGRDEQFF
>TRBV4-1|TRBD2|few|TRBJ2-7
TGCGCCAGCAGCCAGGTCGTTAGCGGGGGGACATACGAGCAGTACTTC
CASSQVVSGGTYEQYF
>TRBV28|-|-|TRBJ1-5
TGTGCCAGCAGCGGGGATCTAGGTCAGCCCCAGCATTTT
CASSGDLGQPQHF
>TRBV6-4|-|-|TRBJ2-1
TGTGCCAGCAGTGACGGGACGGGAAGAGATGAGCAGTTCTTC
CASSDGTGRDEQFF
>TRBV7-2|-|many|TRBJ1-1
TGTGCCAGCAGCTCCTCGAGTGGAGTCACTGAAGCTTTCTTT
CASSSSSGVTEAFF
>TRBV9|-|-|TRBJ1-2
TGTGCCAGCAGCGTAGGGGGGACCAACTATGGCTACACCTTC
CASSVGGTNYGYTF
>TRBV12-5|-|-|TRBJ2-1
TGTGCTAGTGGTTTGGTAGCGGTTGGGATTTACAATGAGCAGTTCTTC
CASGLVAVGIYNEQFF
>TRBV7-2|-|-|TRBJ1-2
TGTGCCAGCAGCTTACAGGGGTCGGACTATGGCTACACCTTC
CASSLQGSDYGYTF
>TRBV20-1|TRBD1|few|TRBJ2-2
TGCAGTGCTAGGGGACAGGGACCCTCGAACACCGGGGAGCTGTTTTTT
CSARGQGPSNTGELFF
>TRBV12-3/TRBV12-4|-|-|TRBJ1-1
TGTGCCAGCAGTACGGCCTCAGACACTGAAGCTTTCTTT
CASSTASDTEAFF
>TRBV15|-|few|TRBJ2-1
TGTGCCACCAGCAGAGCCCTTCAAAGGGGAAATGAGCAGTTCTTC
CATSRALQRGNEQFF
>TRBV18|-|-|TRBJ1-5
TGTGCCAGCTCACCCGACGGGAATCAGCCCCAGCTTTTT
CASSPDGNQPQLF
>TRBV7-6|-|-|TRBJ1-4
TGTGCCAGCAGCTTAGGGCACGTCGATACTGCAACTAATGAAAAACTGTTTTTT
CASSLGHVDTATNEKLFF
>TRBV2|-|-|TRBJ1-4
TGTGCCAGCAGAGAGGGGTACACTAATGAAAAACTGTTTTTT
CASREGYTNEKLFF
>TRBV4-3|-|few|TRBJ1-2
TGCGCCAGCAGCCCTAAGACACTGTCCTATGGCTACACCTTC
CASSPKTLSYGYTF
>TRBV4-1|-|few|TRBJ1-6
TGCGCCAGCAGCCAAGATTTCGGCATTGGGGCACCCCTCCACTTT
CASSQDFGIGAPLHF
>TRBV6-5|-|-|TRBJ2-7
TGTGCCAGCGGGGGTATAGGGGACGAGCAGTACTTC
CASGGIGDEQYF
>TRBV6-1|-|-|TRBJ1-1
TGTGCCAGCACCAGAGACCCGGGTGCAAACACTGAAGCTTTCTTT
CASTRDPGANTEAFF
>TRBV28|-|-|TRBJ2-1
TGTGCCAGCAGTTTTCTGACAGGATTATATGAGCAGTTCTTC
CASSFLTGLYEQFF